A single sample gave rise to the 27 T cell receptor delta chains below, sequenced in a study of Vδ1+ human thymocytes. Sequences come from RNA converted to cDNA by reverse transcription. The CDR3 regions were amplified by multiplex PCR from V-gene primers to a constant-region primer. TCRdb processed the multiplex PCR reads again with the CATT caller. The sample holds about 55,000 delta-chain clones, less than 20% seen once. The study's findings and limits: Highly polyclonal TRG and TRD repertoires with Gaussian CDR3 length distributions appeared in thymus.

These TCRs' antigens remain unknown. The sample taken for sequencing was Vdelta1+ gamma-delta thymocytes from the thymus. Subset indicated: FACS-sorted CD3+ TCRalphabeta- TCRVdelta1+ TCRVdelta2- thymocytes. Receptors originate from a boy less than two years old who had congenital heart surgery.

This clone was observed a handful of times. The rearrangement joins TRDV1 to TRDJ1, with 7 bases matching TRDD3. The CDR3 is made up of 16 amino acids. Germline assignment: CDR1 TSWWSYY and CDR2 QGS. The V and J ends lost 0 bases and 0 bases, in that order; junction bases with no gene match: 4. This CDR3 reads CALGELRGDYTDKLIF. CDR3 sequence (DNA): TGTGCTCTTGGGGAACTTCGGGGGGATTACACCGATAAACTCATCTTT.

In its sample, this clone was seen a few times. The rearrangement joins TRDV1 to TRDJ1; the D gene is possibly TRDD2 (5 bases). The CDR3 covers 17 residues. The V end lost 0 bases, the J end lost 0 bases, and 14 bases lay between the germline ends. Germline V gene sequence: CDR1 TSWWSYY, CDR2 QGS. The CDR3 loop reads CALGELLPTANTDKLIF. The CDR3 nucleotides read TGTGCTCTTGGGGAACTGCTCCCTACGGCCAACACCGATAAACTCATCTTT.

V is TRDV1 and J is TRDJ1; TRDD3 aligns across 11 bases. The CDR3 covers 21 residues. Germline trimming cut 0 bases from V and 2 bases from J; bases unmatched to any gene: 17. Per germline, CDR1 TSWWSYY and CDR2 QGS. As DNA, the CDR3 is TGTGCTCTTGGGGAACTATCCCCGTCCCTACTGGGGGATAGAAGAACCGATAAACTCATCTTT. This gives the protein CALGELSPSLLGDRRTDKLIF.

This rearrangement joins TRDV1 to TRDJ1; D may match TRDD2 or TRDD3 (8 bases each). Germline CDR1 is TSWWSYY and CDR2 is QGS. The length of the CDR3 is 27 residues. V lost 4 bases and J lost 0, with 48 bases in between. The CDR3 loop reads CALGGRRTLKWDFLRGYWGAHTDKLIF. The CDR3 nucleotides read TGTGCTCTTGGGGGGAGAAGGACGTTGAAGTGGGACTTCCTACGCGGTTACTGGGGGGCTCACACCGATAAACTCATCTTT.

This clone was seen a handful of times. The chain combines TRDV1 with TRDJ1; TRDD3 agrees at 7 bases. Losses at the gene ends were 5 bases for V and 0 bases for J; bases not matched to a gene: 27. CDR3 size: 22 residues. In germline, CDR1 is TSWWSYY, CDR2 QGS. The CDR3 here is CALGMGRLLRLGANPYTDKLIF. The CDR3 DNA is TGTGCTCTTGGGATGGGGCGACTACTACGGCTGGGGGCCAATCCCTACACCGATAAACTCATCTTT.

The chain joins TRDV1 to TRDJ1; 9 bases align to TRDD2. V trimming: 1 base; J trimming: 2 bases; junction bases outside the gene matches: 26. Looked up from germline, CDR1 is TSWWSYY and CDR2 is QGS. This CDR3 contains 23 residues. Here the CDR3 DNA reads TGTGCTCTTGGGGAACCCAAATCCCTTCCTACGTCCTCGGGGGAGCGGAGTACCGATAAACTCATCTTT. Residues: CALGEPKSLPTSSGERSTDKLIF.

The rearrangement links TRDV1 to TRDJ1; 9 nucleotides match TRDD3. The CDR3 loop spans 19 amino acids. CDR1 and CDR2 from the germline V gene are TSWWSYY and QGS. Trimming at V came to 4 bases and at J to 1 base, leaving 16 bases not matched to a gene. CDR3 in amino acids: CALGGPSTGDTPRTDKLIF. CDR3 coding DNA: TGTGCTCTTGGGGGACCGAGTACTGGGGATACGCCCCGCACCGATAAACTCATCTTT.

A single count supports this clone. This sequence joins TRDV1 and TRDJ1; 8 bases agree with TRDD3. V lost 0 bases and J lost 0; bases outside the gene matches: 24. The CDR3 sequence is 23 residues long. Per germline, CDR1 TSWWSYY and CDR2 QGS. The CDR3 bases are TGTGCTCTTGGGGAACTGTACACGACCAAGCACTTTTTACTGGGGGCTAACACCGATAAACTCATCTTT. This sequence encodes CALGELYTTKHFLLGANTDKLIF.

The gene calls are TRDV1 and TRDJ1; 9 positions match TRDD3. The CDR3 covers 17 residues. In germline, CDR1 is TSWWSYY, CDR2 QGS. The V and J ends lost 0 bases and 2 bases, in that order; junction bases with no gene match: 7. The CDR3 nucleotides read TGTGCTCTTGGGGAACTCCTTACTGGGGGAGCTACCGATAAACTCATCTTT. The encoded protein is CALGELLTGGATDKLIF.

The chain combines TRDV1 with TRDJ1; D remains ambiguous. The V gene's germline CDR1 is TSWWSYY and CDR2 QGS. This CDR3 is built from 12 residues. Trimming stripped 9 bases from V and 8 bases from J, with 16 bases between. CDR3: CALDERPGKLIF. CDR3 nucleotide sequence: TGTGCTCTGGATGAACGTCCGGGGAAACTCATCTTT.

Concerning this clone itself: A junction end diverges from the germline sequence, so it may reflect a read error. At the DNA level, this CDR3 is encoded by other sequences in the same sample as well. This chain links TRDV2 with TRDJ1; TRDD3 matches at 10 bases. The CDR3 runs to 15 residues. In germline, CDR1 is GEAIGNYY, CDR2 EKD. Written as DNA, the CDR3 is TGCGCCTGTGGTGTTACTGGGGGATGGGCCGATAAACTCATCTTT. Its translation is CACGVTGGWADKLIF.

This clone appeared a few times. Given a much more abundant clone one base away, this may be a read error. Additional DNA sequences in this sample encode the identical CDR3. The V gene is TRDV2, the J gene TRDJ1; D unresolved. Germline V CDR1 and CDR2: GEAIGNYY, EKD. CDR3 length: 14 residues. The CDR3 DNA reads TGTGCCTGTGACACGCGATCGTACACCGATAAACTCATCTTC. It yields the protein CACDTRSYTDKLIF.

This chain links TRDV1 with TRDJ1, with 10 bases fitting TRDD3. The CDR3 spans 16 residues. With V trimmed by 0 bases and J by 1 base, 2 bases remained unmatched. Germline-derived CDR1 and CDR2 are TSWWSYY and QGS. The CDR3 region has the DNA TGTGCTCTTGGGGAACTCCTGGGGGATAGCACCGATAAACTCATCTTT. Translation: CALGELLGDSTDKLIF.

The chain uses TRDV1 and TRDJ1; the D gene could be TRDD2 or TRDD3 (5 bases each). V was clipped by 0 bases and J by 0 bases, with 35 bases between them. Germline V CDR1 and CDR2: TSWWSYY, QGS. This CDR3 comprises 24 residues. The CDR3 protein is CALGELHLRRKWGPWDWYTDKLIF. CDR3 bases: TGTGCTCTTGGGGAACTACACCTACGACGAAAGTGGGGTCCATGGGATTGGTACACCGATAAACTCATCTTT.

J is TRDJ1 and V is TRDV1, with TRDD3 matching 8 bases. The CDR3 extends over 18 amino acids. V dropped 3 bases and J dropped 2; count of bases not matched to a gene: 14. From germline, CDR1 is TSWWSYY and CDR2 QGS. Written as DNA, the CDR3 is TGTGCTCTTGGGGACCTTCAACTGGGGGCTCCGGGGACCGATAAACTCATCTTT. This gives the protein CALGDLQLGAPGTDKLIF.

This chain joins TRDV1 and TRDJ1; 11 bases map to TRDD3. The junction had 13 bases not matched to a gene; V was cut back by 4 bases and J by 3 bases. Germline-derived CDR1 and CDR2 are TSWWSYY and QGS. This CDR3 is 18 amino acids long. The CDR3 DNA reads TGTGCTCTTGGGGCCAATTCCCAGTACTGGGGGATAGCCGATAAACTCATCTTT. Amino acids: CALGANSQYWGIADKLIF.

In this sample, this clone turned up a few times. This chain joins TRDV1 and TRDJ2, with D possibly being TRDD3 (6 bases). This CDR3 is 16 amino acids long. The ends were cut back, 4 bases at V and 8 bases at J, with 20 bases in the middle. Germline loops: CDR1 TSWWSYY, CDR2 QGS. CDR3 sequence (DNA): TGTGCTCTTGGGGGGACCAGCTGGGGACACACGGCACAACTCTTCTTT. It codes for CALGGTSWGHTAQLFF.

The J gene is TRDJ1, the V gene TRDV1, with 13 bases that match TRDD3. Germline-derived CDR1 and CDR2 are TSWWSYY and QGS. The junction had 12 bases not matched to a gene; V was cut back by 1 base and J by 1 base. The CDR3 extends over 20 amino acids. CDR3 nucleotides: TGTGCTCTTGGGGAACGGCGACTGGGGGATACGCCTTGGTCCACCGATAAACTCATCTTT. Residues: CALGERRLGDTPWSTDKLIF.

This clone was counted a few times. The chain couples TRDV1 to TRDJ1, with D possibly TRDD2 on 5 matching bases. Trimming removed 1 base at V and 0 bases at J, with 15 bases between. The CDR3 runs to 17 residues. Germline CDR1 is TSWWSYY and CDR2 is QGS. This CDR3 reads CALGERVFPPYTDKLIF. CDR3 DNA sequence: TGTGCTCTTGGGGAACGGGTCTTCCCTCCGTACACCGATAAACTCATCTTT.

This chain uses TRDV1 with TRDJ1; D could derive from TRDD2 or TRDD3 (5 bases each). Germline CDR1 is TSWWSYY and CDR2 is QGS. V was trimmed by 4 bases and J by 8 bases, leaving 20 bases between them. There are 15 residues in the CDR3. The DNA of the CDR3 is TGTGCTCTTGGGGCCTTCTACAGCCACTGGACGAAACTCATCTTT. As protein: CALGAFYSHWTKLIF.

This clone turned up a few times. V usage is TRDV1 and J usage is TRDJ1, with 9 bases fitting TRDD2. Germline V gives CDR1 TSWWSYY, CDR2 QGS. V lost 4 bases to trimming and J lost 0 bases; unmatched junction nucleotides: 15. The CDR3 loop spans 19 amino acids. The CDR3 sequence is CALGVNLPTRVTYTDKLIF. DNA for the CDR3: TGTGCTCTTGGGGTCAACCTTCCTACCCGAGTCACGTACACCGATAAACTCATCTTT.

The gene calls are TRDV1 and TRDJ1; D might be TRDD3 (9 bases). From germline, CDR1 is TSWWSYY and CDR2 QGS. This CDR3 is built from 24 residues. V lost 0 bases to trimming and J lost 0 bases, with 35 bases between them. The CDR3 region is CALGELRSNFLLVLGETHTDKLIF. Written as DNA, the CDR3 is TGTGCTCTTGGGGAACTACGGTCAAACTTCCTACTCGTACTGGGGGAGACTCACACCGATAAACTCATCTTT.

This clone was detected only a few times. This chain links TRDV1 with TRDJ1, with 13 bases fitting TRDD3. The CDR3 covers 24 residues. J was trimmed by 0 bases and V by 2 bases; bases with no gene match: 24. CDR1 is TSWWSYY and CDR2 is QGS in the germline V gene. CDR3 loop: CALGEGTPTQTGGYANLYTDKLIF. CDR3 nucleotides: TGTGCTCTTGGGGAAGGGACTCCTACGCAGACTGGGGGATACGCCAATCTGTACACCGATAAACTCATCTTT.

This clone was seen a handful of times. The rearrangement uses TRDV1 and TRDJ1; D is possibly TRDD2 (6 bases). Germline-derived CDR1 and CDR2 are TSWWSYY and QGS. Trimming shortened V by 2 bases and J by 6 bases, and 28 bases separated the two germline ends. The CDR3 sequence is 19 residues long. The CDR3 coding sequence is TGTGCTCTTGGGGAAGGGACAATCCTACGTGGTACTGGACTGTATAAACTCATCTTT. Translated: CALGEGTILRGTGLYKLIF.

Comments on this clone: At one boundary the junction diverges from the germline segment, which might be a read error. The rearrangement links TRDV1 to TRDJ1, with 7 nucleotides matching TRDD3. From germline, CDR1 is TSWWSYY and CDR2 QGS. The CDR3 is 20 residues long. CDR3 residues: CALGEFAIWGPGPYTDNLIF. CDR3 DNA sequence: TGTGCTCTTGGGGAATTCGCGATCTGGGGGCCCGGGCCGTACACCGATAACCTCATCTTT.

This clone was found a few times. V is TRDV1 and J is TRDJ1, with 10 positions matching TRDD3. Looked up from germline, CDR1 is TSWWSYY and CDR2 is QGS. CDR3 size: 19 residues. With 5 bases clipped from V and 2 bases from J, the junction kept 17 bases outside the gene matches. CDR3 bases: TGTGCTCTTGGGCCAACTACAAGAGGCTTACTGGGGGATACCGATAAACTCATCTTT. Its protein product is CALGPTTRGLLGDTDKLIF.

Only one count was recorded for this clone. The chain links TRDV1 to TRDJ1; tentatively, D is TRDD3 (5 bases). From germline, CDR1 is TSWWSYY and CDR2 QGS. The CDR3 covers 19 residues. V was trimmed by 5 bases and J by 5 bases, leaving 30 bases between them. The CDR3: CALGPSALVLNWSTDKLIF. The CDR3, as DNA: TGTGCTCTTGGGCCCTCCGCACTCGTGTTAAACTGGTCCACAGATAAACTCATCTTT.